This TCR beta chain was observed in a study of blood T cell repertoires in COVID-19. The assay was immunoSEQ multiplex PCR, and TCRdb's table has in-frame clones only and misses some. This table has 300,000 to 450,000 clones, 85% to 90% appearing once. Trimming at V came to 4 bases and at J to 5 bases, leaving 5 bases not matched to a gene. CDR1 and CDR2 from the germline V gene are SGHRS and YFSETQ. This CDR3 is 13 amino acids long. The TCR sequence derives from a man aged 18 to 29 who had recovered from COVID-19. Sequencing was done on a sample of PBMCs or T cells enriched from blood (not recorded which). The genes are TRBV5-1 and TRBJ1-2; 7 positions agree with TRBD1. The CDR3 here is CASSTGTAYGYTF. The DNA of the CDR3 is TGCGCCAGCAGCACCGGGACAGCTTATGGCTACACCTTC.